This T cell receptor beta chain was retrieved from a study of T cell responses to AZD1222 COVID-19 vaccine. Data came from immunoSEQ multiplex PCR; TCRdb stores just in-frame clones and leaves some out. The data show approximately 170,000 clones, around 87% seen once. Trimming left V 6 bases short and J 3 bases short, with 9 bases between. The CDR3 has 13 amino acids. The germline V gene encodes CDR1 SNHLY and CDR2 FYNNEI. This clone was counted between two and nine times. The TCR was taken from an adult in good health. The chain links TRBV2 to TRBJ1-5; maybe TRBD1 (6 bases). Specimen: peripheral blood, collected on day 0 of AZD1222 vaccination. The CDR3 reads CASRGQYNQPQHF. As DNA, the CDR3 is TGTGCCAGCAGAGGACAGTACAATCAGCCCCAGCATTTT.